What follows describes a single T cell receptor beta chain. Its antigen is not identified. The source of the sample is a study of T cells expressing NK-cell markers. Whole-study context: Cells sorted as CD3+CD56+NKG2C+, CD3+CD56+NKG2C- and CD3+CD56-NKG2C+ T cells supplied the TCR beta repertoires. The sequencing cohort of eight donors included seven HCMV-seropositive individuals and one seronegative individual. Study outcomes and limitations: In a few donors, these clonotypes also led the CD3+CD56-NKG2C+ fraction. CD8+ T cells in roughly six donors included dominant NKG2C+ clonotypes at about 1.0-7.5%.

This CDR3 spans 16 amino acids. Germline-derived CDR1 and CDR2 are KGHSH and LQKENI. TCRdb reworked the 5' RACE reads into one entry per CDR3 protein, no DNA. The listing records fewer than 400,000 distinct CDR3 sequences. The rearrangement uses TRBV18 and TRBJ2-5; TCRdb's D call of TRBD2 is untestable without DNA. Sequencing was performed on blood T cells: a sorted CD56 or NKG2C T cell subset, CD4+ or CD8+ T cells, or bulk PBMC T cells (not recorded which). The receptor was isolated from a man aged 18-75 years in good health. CDR3 sequence reads: CASSPPGLAAPETQYF.